Below are 10 T cell receptor beta chains sequenced from a single sample in a study of shared clonotypes between healthy human individuals. Repertoires were generated with immunoSEQ multiplex PCR, while TCRdb's copy carries only in-frame clones and drops some. The table has roughly 590,000 clones, nearly 97% seen once. CD45RO-negative cells were positively selected for CCR7, leaving out terminally differentiated effector memory CD45RA+ cells. The sample comprised naive CD8+ T cells sorted from blood. Receptors originate from a woman aged 25 to 39 in good health.

The genes are TRBV27 and TRBJ2-3; D assignment may be TRBD1 or TRBD2 (6 bases each). Looked up from germline, CDR1 is MNHEY and CDR2 is SMNVEV (reference sequence). The CDR3 is made up of 16 amino acids. Trimming stripped 6 bases from V and 1 base from J, with 17 bases between. This CDR3 is CASSVLRGEGTDTQYF. DNA for the CDR3: TGTGCCAGCAGCGTTCTTAGGGGGGAGGGCACAGATACGCAGTATTTT.

The CDR3 DNA reads TGTGCCAGCAGCTCCCCTACCGGGACAGGGGACGAGCAGTACTTC. Its translation: CASSSPTGTGDEQYF. V usage is TRBV13 and J usage is TRBJ2-7, with 10 positions matching TRBD1. Germline trimming cut 4 bases from V and 5 bases from J; bases unmatched to any gene: 8. The germline CDR1 and CDR2 sequences are PRHDT and FYEKMQ (reference sequence). The CDR3 loop spans 15 amino acids.

In this sample, this clone turned up many times. The chain employs TRBV1 and TRBJ1-5. TRBV1 is a pseudogene locus. CDR3 size: 13 residues. The CDR3 protein is CTSSPSGNQPQHF. The CDR3 DNA reads as TGCACCAGCAGCCCGTCGGGGAATCAGCCCCAGCATTTT.

This chain links TRBV11-3 with TRBJ2-5; the match to TRBD2 covers 13 bases. The junction had 7 bases not matched to a gene; V was cut back by 4 bases and J by 5 bases. In germline, CDR1 is SGHNT, CDR2 YENEEA. The CDR3 is 16 amino acids. The CDR3 nucleotides are TGTGCCAGCAGCTCCGGGACTAGCGGGATTGGGGAGACCCAGTACTTC. Amino acid sequence: CASSSGTSGIGETQYF. Drawing the rest from reference TRBV11-3 and TRBJ2-5, the complete variable domain is EAGVVQSPRYKIIEKKQPVAFWCNPISGHNTLYWYLQNLGQGPELLIRYENEEAVDDSQLPKDRFSAERLKGVDSTLKIQPAELGDSAVYLCASSSGTSGIGETQYFGPGTRLLVL.

The chain employs TRBV5-6 and TRBJ1-5, with D unclear. The germline CDR1 and CDR2 sequences are SGHDT and YYEEEE. CDR3 length: 14 residues. The V gene lost 0 bases and the J gene lost 6 bases, with 10 bases spanning the gap. The CDR3 sequence: CASSLANQVQPQHF. CDR3 bases: TGTGCCAGCAGCTTGGCCAATCAAGTTCAGCCCCAGCATTTT.

The chain joins TRBV15 to TRBJ2-1, with 10 bases matching TRBD2. Trimming cost V 0 bases and J 7 bases; bases outside gene matches: 6. Germline loops: CDR1 LNHNV, CDR2 YYDKDF (reference sequence). The CDR3 has 16 amino acids. For the CDR3, the DNA is TGTGCCACCAGCAGAGAATTTGGTAGCGGGGGGAATGAGCAGTTCTTC. It specifies CATSREFGSGGNEQFF.

In its sample, this clone was seen many times. This rearrangement joins TRBV7-8 to TRBJ2-2; 9 bases are a match to TRBD1. CDR3 size: 17 residues. Looked up from germline, CDR1 is SGHVS and CDR2 is FQNEAQ. Trimming at V came to 2 bases and at J to 4 bases, leaving 8 bases not matched to a gene. The CDR3 reads CASSLLGDRAVTGELFF. DNA of the CDR3: TGTGCCAGCAGCTTATTGGGGGACAGGGCGGTCACCGGGGAGCTGTTTTTT.

This clone was recorded once. This chain connects TRBV5-1 to TRBJ2-7; the D gene is possibly TRBD2 (5 bases). With 7 bases removed from V and 3 bases from J, the gap between germline ends came to 14 bases. Germline V lookup: CDR1 SGHRS, CDR2 YFSETQ. The CDR3 is 13 residues long. CDR3 coding DNA: TGCGCCAGCGCGTCTAGCAGCGGCTACGAGCAGTACTTC. Amino acid sequence: CASASSSGYEQYF.

This chain connects TRBV4-1 to TRBJ2-3; 9 positions agree with TRBD2. The CDR3 covers 16 residues. V gave up 2 bases and J gave up 2 bases; unmatched junction bases: 5. Germline CDR1 reads MGHRA; CDR2 reads YSYEKL. CDR3 sequence: CASSQRSSGNTDTQYF. DNA for the CDR3: TGCGCCAGCAGCCAAAGATCTAGCGGGAACACAGATACGCAGTATTTT.

The chain couples TRBV27 to TRBJ1-3; 7 bases are a match to TRBD1. Per germline, CDR1 MNHEY and CDR2 SMNVEV (reference sequence). This CDR3 has 17 residues. The V and J ends lost 6 bases and 0 bases, in that order; junction bases with no gene match: 11. The CDR3 loop reads CASSQFSGQFSGNTIYF. The CDR3 nucleotides read TGTGCCAGCAGCCAATTCTCGGGACAGTTCTCTGGAAACACCATATATTTT.